This is a list of T cell receptor beta chains from one sample in a study of molecular identifiers for immune sequencing clone quantification. TCRdb used MiXCR to reprocess the PCR reads, holding one entry per CDR3 protein. This table has approximately 500,000 distinct CDR3 sequences, approximately 25% appearing once. Sequenced: naive CD8+ T cells from blood, with Jurkat cell RNA spiked in. The receptor set was obtained from a human donor in good health. Some libraries in this study had Jurkat cell RNA spiked in. Both conserved end residues are part of each CDR3. Fields, in order: J gene, clone size, D gene, V gene, CDR3 DNA, CDR3 protein. The D gene is left open where the match is weak. The size field is filled for only some rows; it gives once, few, many or a size class.

j_gene: TRBJ2-3; abundance: many; d_gene: .; v_gene: TRBV9; CDR3nt: TGTGCCAGCAGCGTAGGGGGACATAGCACAGATACGCAGTATTTT; CDR3aa: CASSVGGHSTDTQYF
j_gene: TRBJ1-1; abundance: few; d_gene: .; v_gene: TRBV24-1; CDR3nt: TGTGCCGTAGGGACGAACACTGAAGCTTTCTTT; CDR3aa: CAVGTNTEAFF
j_gene: TRBJ2-3; abundance: many; d_gene: TRBD2; v_gene: TRBV19; CDR3nt: TGTGCCAGTAGTACTAGCGGGAGTCCCGCAGATACGCAGTATTTT; CDR3aa: CASSTSGSPADTQYF
j_gene: TRBJ1-2; abundance: few; d_gene: .; v_gene: TRBV4-2; CDR3nt: TGTGCCAGCAGCCAAGATGCGGGCTCCTATGGCTACACCTTC; CDR3aa: CASSQDAGSYGYTF
j_gene: TRBJ2-7; abundance: many; d_gene: TRBD2; v_gene: TRBV5-1; CDR3nt: TGCGCCAGCAGCACTACTAGCGTCCGGGATCCCGAGCAGTACTTC; CDR3aa: CASSTTSVRDPEQYF
j_gene: TRBJ2-3; abundance: few; d_gene: .; v_gene: TRBV29-1; CDR3nt: TGCAGCGTTGTTCCCAGGGAAGGGGATACGCAGTATTTT; CDR3aa: CSVVPREGDTQYF
j_gene: TRBJ1-3; abundance: .; d_gene: .; v_gene: TRBV4-3; CDR3nt: TGCGCCAGCAGCCAAGATTTGGGTGGCGGGATGGACACCATATATTTT; CDR3aa: CASSQDLGGGMDTIYF
j_gene: TRBJ2-7; abundance: many; d_gene: TRBD1; v_gene: TRBV6-1; CDR3nt: TGTGCCAGCAGTGAACGGCCCGGGACAGCAAACTACGAGCAGTACTTC; CDR3aa: CASSERPGTANYEQYF
j_gene: TRBJ2-7; abundance: few; d_gene: TRBD1; v_gene: TRBV5-1; CDR3nt: TGCGCCAGCACCTGGGGGACAGCTATACCCTACGAGCAGTACTTC; CDR3aa: CASTWGTAIPYEQYF
j_gene: TRBJ2-2; abundance: .; d_gene: TRBD1; v_gene: TRBV5-3; CDR3nt: TGTGCCAGCAGCTTATCGACAGGGGCCCCCGGGGAGCTGTTTTTT; CDR3aa: CASSLSTGAPGELFF
j_gene: TRBJ2-7; abundance: few; d_gene: .; v_gene: TRBV7-8; CDR3nt: TGTGCCAGCAGCTCGGGGCGCCAGGGGGGTTACGAGCAGTACTTC; CDR3aa: CASSSGRQGGYEQYF
j_gene: TRBJ1-1; abundance: few; d_gene: .; v_gene: TRBV20-1; CDR3nt: TGCAGTGCTAGCCCCTTGGGGGGAATGGGAACTGAAGCTTTCTTT; CDR3aa: CSASPLGGMGTEAFF
j_gene: TRBJ2-7; abundance: many; d_gene: TRBD1; v_gene: TRBV7-2; CDR3nt: TGTGCCAGCAGCCCCGACCGGACAGGGTTCGAGCAGTACTTC; CDR3aa: CASSPDRTGFEQYF
j_gene: TRBJ2-4; abundance: many; d_gene: .; v_gene: TRBV3-1; CDR3nt: TGTGCCAGCAGCCAATTGGACGAAGTTGCCAAAAACATTCAGTACTTC; CDR3aa: CASSQLDEVAKNIQYF
j_gene: TRBJ2-7; abundance: .; d_gene: .; v_gene: TRBV20-1; CDR3nt: TGCAGTGCTAGAGTGGCGGGGGCGAGCTCCTACGAGCAGTACTTC; CDR3aa: CSARVAGASSYEQYF
j_gene: TRBJ1-3; abundance: few; d_gene: .; v_gene: TRBV9; CDR3nt: TGTGCCAGCAGCGTAGTGCCCCAGGGGATCTCCGGAAACACCATATATTTT; CDR3aa: CASSVVPQGISGNTIYF
j_gene: TRBJ1-1; abundance: many; d_gene: .; v_gene: TRBV12-3/TRBV12-4; CDR3nt: TGTGCCAGCAGTTTCCGTGGGGGATTGAACACTGAAGCTTTCTTT; CDR3aa: CASSFRGGLNTEAFF
j_gene: TRBJ1-4; abundance: few; d_gene: .; v_gene: TRBV2; CDR3nt: TGTGCCAGCAGAGAAGGACTAAATGAAAAACTGTTTTTT; CDR3aa: CASREGLNEKLFF
j_gene: TRBJ1-5; abundance: .; d_gene: .; v_gene: TRBV4-3; CDR3nt: TGCGCCAGCAGCCAAGGCGTCAGCAGGCGTGATCAGCCCCAGCATTTT; CDR3aa: CASSQGVSRRDQPQHF
j_gene: TRBJ2-7; abundance: few; d_gene: .; v_gene: TRBV4-3; CDR3nt: TGCGCCAGCAGCCCAACGACTAGTCGAACCTCCTACGAGCAGTACTTC; CDR3aa: CASSPTTSRTSYEQYF
j_gene: TRBJ2-7; abundance: many; d_gene: TRBD2; v_gene: TRBV20-1; CDR3nt: TGCAGTGCTAGGACTCTAGCGGGGGAATCCTACGAGCAGTACTTC; CDR3aa: CSARTLAGESYEQYF